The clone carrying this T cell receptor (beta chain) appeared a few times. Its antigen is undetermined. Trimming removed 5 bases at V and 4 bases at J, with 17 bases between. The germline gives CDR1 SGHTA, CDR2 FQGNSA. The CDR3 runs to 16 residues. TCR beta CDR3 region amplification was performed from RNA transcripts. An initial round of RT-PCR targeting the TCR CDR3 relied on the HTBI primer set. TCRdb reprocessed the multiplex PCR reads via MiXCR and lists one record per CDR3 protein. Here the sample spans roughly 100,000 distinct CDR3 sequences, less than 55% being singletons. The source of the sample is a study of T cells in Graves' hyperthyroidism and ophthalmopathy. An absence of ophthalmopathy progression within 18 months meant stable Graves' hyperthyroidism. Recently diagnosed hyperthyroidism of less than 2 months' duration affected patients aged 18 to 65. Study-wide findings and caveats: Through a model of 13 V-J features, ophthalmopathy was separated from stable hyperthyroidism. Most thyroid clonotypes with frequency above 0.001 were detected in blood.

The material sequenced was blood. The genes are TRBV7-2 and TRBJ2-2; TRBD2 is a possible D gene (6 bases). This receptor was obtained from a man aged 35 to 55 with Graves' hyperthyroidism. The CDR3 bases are TGTGCCAGCAGCGTACGCGGGGCAGGTAGCACCGGGGAGCTGTTTTTT. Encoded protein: CASSVRGAGSTGELFF.